This T cell receptor beta chain was identified during a study of cytomegalovirus exposure and HLA in healthy donors. Study-wide background: Earlier, approximately 180 million T cells were analyzed, and some 120 million unique TCR beta sequences were found among them.

This CDR3 has 14 amino acids. Germline CDR1 SGHTA, CDR2 FQGNSA. V lost 0 bases, J lost 7 bases, and 10 bases lay in between. Both 60 Vbeta primers and 13 Jbeta primers went into the PCR. The table came from immunoSEQ multiplex PCR; TCRdb's copy has only in-frame clones and leaves some out. The data show around 93,000 clones, 78% seen once. The material sequenced was PBMCs. The clonotype comes from a woman in her 40s in good health and CMV-seronegative. The chain recombines TRBV7-2 with TRBJ2-4; a possible D gene is TRBD2 (5 bases). CDR3 in amino acids: CASSLAGAGNIQYF. The CDR3 nucleotides read TGTGCCAGCAGCTTAGCGGGAGCCGGGAACATTCAGTACTTC.